These 27 T cell receptor beta chains originate from one sample sequenced in a study of human T cells and chemical hapten exposure. The time point denotes: patch test 2, 6 weeks after DPC sensitization. Indicated treatment: therapeutic diphenylcyclopropenone sensitization with weekly scalp DPC. TCRdb ran MiXCR on the RACE reads and lists one entry per CDR3 protein. The sample shows 80,000 to 95,000 distinct CDR3 sequences, around 10% of them seen only once. The sequencing here drew on whole blood, taken in connection with sensitization to the hapten diphenylcyclopropenone (DPC). These receptors all stem from a man aged 18 to 29 with alopecia areata. Some clones in this sample may be carry-over from other donors' samples.

The J gene is TRBJ2-1, the V gene TRBV14, with 7 bases that match TRBD1. The germline V gene has CDR1 SGHDN and CDR2 FVKESK. Germline trimming cut 5 bases from V and 3 bases from J; bases unmatched to any gene: 10. The length of the CDR3 is 16 residues. CDR3: CASSVLTGPLYNEQFF. DNA for the CDR3: TGTGCCAGCAGCGTACTGACAGGGCCACTCTACAATGAGCAGTTCTTC.

The rearrangement uses TRBV19 and TRBJ1-1; TRBD1 agrees at 7 bases. J gave up 3 bases and V 7 bases, and 11 bases lay outside the gene matches. The germline V gene encodes CDR1 LNHDA and CDR2 SQIVND (reference sequence). This CDR3 comprises 15 residues. CDR3 nucleotide sequence: TGTGCCAGTAAAATCCAGGGACAGAGACACACTGAAGCTTTCTTT. Encoded protein: CASKIQGQRHTEAFF. The complete variable domain, with remaining parts taken from reference TRBV19 and TRBJ1-1, reads DGGITQSPKYLFRKEGQNVTLSCEQNLNHDAMYWYRQDPGQGLRLIYYSQIVNDFQKGDIAEGYSVSREKKESFPLTVTSAQKNPTAFYLCASKIQGQRHTEAFFGQGTRLTVV.

This clonotype was seen more than once but under ten times. V gene TRBV7-9 combines with J gene TRBJ2-1; 10 positions agree with TRBD2. This CDR3 has 15 residues. Germline V gene sequence: CDR1 SEHNR, CDR2 FQNEAQ (reference sequence). The ends lost 1 base at V and 5 bases at J; junction bases unmatched: 2. Written as DNA, the CDR3 is TGTGCCAGCAGCTTAGTAGCGGGGGGCAACAATGAGCAGTTCTTC. This codes for CASSLVAGGNNEQFF. Using reference TRBV7-9 and TRBJ2-1 for the parts outside the CDR3, the full variable domain is DTGVSQNPRHKITKRGQNVTFRCDPISEHNRLYWYRQTLGQGPEFLTYFQNEAQLEKSRLLSDRFSAERPKGSFSTLEIQRTEQGDSAMYLCASSLVAGGNNEQFFGPGTRLTVL.

This clonotype was counted only a few times. V gene TRBV12-3 or TRBV12-4 combines with J gene TRBJ2-5; a possible D gene is TRBD1 (5 bases). CDR3 length equals 14 residues. Between the trimmed V and J ends, which lost 2 bases and 3 bases, there was a span of 10 bases. Written as DNA, the CDR3 is TGTGCCAGCAGTTTAACAAAACAGGAAGAGACCCAGTACTTC. Its protein product is CASSLTKQEETQYF.

There are a few counts of this clonotype. This chain connects TRBV20-1 to TRBJ1-5, with TRBD1 matching over 8 bases. The CDR3 is 16 residues long. Germline CDR1 DFQATT, CDR2 SNEGSKA (reference sequence). V lost 1 base to trimming and J lost 5 bases; unmatched junction nucleotides: 10. The CDR3 region has the DNA TGCAGTGCTAGAGCTCTCGGACAGGGAATATATCAGCCCCAGCATTTT. Its translation: CSARALGQGIYQPQHF.

In its sample, this clonotype was seen a few times. The chain is built from TRBV10-2 and TRBJ1-1; D perhaps matches TRBD1 (6 bases). Germline values: CDR1 WSHSY, CDR2 SAAADI. The CDR3 length is 13 residues. V dropped 7 bases and J dropped 5 bases, with 14 bases sitting between them. In nucleotides, the CDR3 is TGCGCCAGCACGGTCGGGGGCACAACTGAAGCTTTCTTT. It translates to CASTVGGTTEAFF.

CDR3 DNA: TGTGCCAGCACGGGACAGGGCCAAGAGACCCAGTACTTC. It translates to CASTGQGQETQYF. The rearrangement uses TRBV6-2 or TRBV6-3 and TRBJ2-5, with 9 positions matching TRBD1. This CDR3 contains 13 residues. After removal of 7 bases from V and 1 base from J, the junction contained 1 base not matched to a gene. CDR1 and CDR2 from the germline V gene are MNHEY and SVGEGT.

J is TRBJ2-7 and V is TRBV6-2 or TRBV6-3; 9 positions agree with TRBD2. The length of the CDR3 is 15 residues. Per the germline V gene, CDR1 is MNHEY and CDR2 is SVGEGT. With 5 bases clipped from V and 6 bases from J, the junction kept 11 bases outside the gene matches. CDR3 loop: CASSTPRGGASEQYF. CDR3 nucleotides: TGTGCCAGCAGTACGCCGCGCGGGGGGGCTTCCGAGCAGTACTTC.

This clonotype was found many times. V and J are TRBV12-3 or TRBV12-4 and TRBJ1-1; 8 bases fit TRBD1. The J segment lost 1 base and the V segment lost 6 bases, leaving 1 base of the junction unmatched. CDR3 length: 13 residues. The CDR3 bases are TGTGCCAGCAGAGGGACAGGGAACACTGAAGCTTTCTTT. It codes for CASRGTGNTEAFF.

The chain links TRBV10-2 to TRBJ1-1, with 8 bases identical to TRBD1. In germline, CDR1 is WSHSY, CDR2 SAAADI. The V and J ends lost 8 bases and 5 bases, in that order; junction bases with no gene match: 7. The CDR3 runs 13 residues. CDR3 protein: CASRRGLGTEAFF. The CDR3 bases are TGCGCCAGCCGCAGGGGGCTGGGTACTGAAGCTTTCTTT.

V and J are TRBV28 and TRBJ1-5, with unresolved D. CDR1 and CDR2 (germline): MDHEN, SYDVKM. The CDR3 totals 12 residues. Between the trimmed V and J ends, which lost 4 bases and 2 bases, there was a span of 3 bases. For the CDR3, the DNA is TGTGCCAGCAGTTCACGCAATCAGCCCCAGCATTTT. It specifies CASSSRNQPQHF. The full variable domain, completed using reference TRBV28 and TRBJ1-5, is DVKVTQSSRYLVKRTGEKVFLECVQDMDHENMFWYRQDPGLGLRLIYFSYDVKMKEKGDIPEGYSVSREKKERFSLILESASTNQTSMYLCASSSRNQPQHFGDGTRLSIL.

This clonotype has a count of ten or more. The chain has TRBV5-5 and TRBJ2-2; D is unclear. V shed 4 bases and J shed 3 bases, with 7 bases lying between them. Germline CDR1 reads SGHKS; CDR2 reads YYEKEE (reference sequence). The CDR3 extends over 13 amino acids. CDR3: CASSRHYTGELFF. The CDR3 coding sequence is TGTGCCAGCAGCCGACATTACACCGGGGAGCTGTTTTTT.

The V call is TRBV7-9, the J call TRBJ1-4, with D unresolved. Germline loops: CDR1 SEHNR, CDR2 FQNEAQ (reference sequence). The ends were cut back, 5 bases at V and 5 bases at J, with 18 bases in the middle. The CDR3 is made up of 16 amino acids. In DNA form, the CDR3 reads TGTGCCAGCAGCCGGGTTGGAGGTTTCTTAAATGAAAAACTGTTTTTT. Translating it yields CASSRVGGFLNEKLFF. Looking up the rest from reference TRBV7-9 and TRBJ1-4 gives the full variable domain: DTGVSQNPRHKITKRGQNVTFRCDPISEHNRLYWYRQTLGQGPEFLTYFQNEAQLEKSRLLSDRFSAERPKGSFSTLEIQRTEQGDSAMYLCASSRVGGFLNEKLFFGSGTQLSVL.

The table lists this clonotype with a few counts. Here the CDR3 reads CASSKKNEKLFF. The CDR3 DNA is TGTGCCAGCAGCAAGAAGAATGAAAAACTGTTTTTT. J is TRBJ1-4 and V is TRBV21-1. TRBV21-1 is flagged as a pseudogene. This CDR3 comprises 12 residues.

Points on this clonotype: Just one base apart from a much larger clone, this may be a read error. This chain uses TRBV6-4 with TRBJ2-2; no definite D call. This CDR3 spans 13 amino acids. V was cut by 2 bases and J by 3 bases, with 4 bases left in between. Germline V gene data show CDR1 as MRHNA and CDR2 as SNTAGT. The CDR3 bases are TGTGCCAGCAGTGACATGGACACCGGGGAGCTGTTTTTT. The encoded protein is CASSDMDTGELFF.

This clonotype appeared many times. The chain recombines TRBV7-9 with TRBJ1-4; D may be TRBD1 (5 bases). The CDR3 covers 12 residues. Germline V gene data show CDR1 as SEHNR and CDR2 as FQNEAQ (reference sequence). The V end was cut by 7 bases, the J end by 8 bases, with 11 bases between. The CDR3 DNA reads as TGTGCCAGCAACAGGATGGACGAAAAACTGTTTTTT. The encoded protein is CASNRMDEKLFF. Filled out from reference TRBV7-9 and TRBJ1-4, the complete variable domain reads DTGVSQNPRHKITKRGQNVTFRCDPISEHNRLYWYRQTLGQGPEFLTYFQNEAQLEKSRLLSDRFSAERPKGSFSTLEIQRTEQGDSAMYLCASNRMDEKLFFGSGTQLSVL.

This clonotype was recorded a few times. J is TRBJ2-6 and V is TRBV9; weak D call: TRBD1 (6 bases). V gave up 0 bases and J gave up 4 bases, with 11 bases separating them. The germline V gene encodes CDR1 SGDLS and CDR2 YYNGEE. This CDR3 has 16 amino acids. CDR3 DNA sequence: TGTGCCAGCAGCGTAGATGGACAGACGGGGGCCAACGTCCTGACTTTC. Its protein is CASSVDGQTGANVLTF.

This clonotype was seen at least ten times. The chain joins TRBV29-1 to TRBJ2-6; 8 bases map to TRBD1. CDR3 length equals 15 residues. Germline V lookup: CDR1 SQVTM, CDR2 ANQGSEA. Trimming took 6 bases from V and 3 from J; bases not matched to a gene: 7. In DNA, the CDR3 is TGCAGCGTCCGGGACAGGAGTGTTGGGGCCAACGTCCTGACTTTC. It is translated as CSVRDRSVGANVLTF.

This chain joins TRBV29-1 and TRBJ1-3; 8 bases are a match to TRBD1. Germline V gives CDR1 SQVTM, CDR2 ANQGSEA. The junction had 5 bases not matched to a gene; V was cut back by 3 bases and J by 4 bases. CDR3 length: 14 residues. CDR3 in DNA: TGCAGCGTTGACGGACAGGGCTCCGGAAACACCATATATTTT. Amino acids: CSVDGQGSGNTIYF.

This clonotype came up many times. The chain joins TRBV7-3 to TRBJ1-6; no reliable D call. Looked up from germline, CDR1 is SGHTA and CDR2 is FQGTGA. The CDR3 runs to 16 residues. The ends were cut back, 1 base at V and 5 bases at J, with 12 bases in the middle. The CDR3 reads CASSLKGGTDNSPLHF. CDR3 DNA: TGTGCCAGCAGCTTAAAAGGCGGAACCGATAATTCACCCCTCCACTTT. Full variable domain (outside the CDR3, taken from reference TRBV7-3 and TRBJ1-6): GAGVSQTPSNKVTEKGKYVELRCDPISGHTALYWYRQSLGQGPEFLIYFQGTGAADDSGLPNDRFFAVRPEGSVSTLKIQRTERGDSAVYLCASSLKGGTDNSPLHFGNGTRLTVT.

V gene TRBV20-1 combines with J gene TRBJ2-1; 7 bases are shared with TRBD2. The CDR3 is 13 amino acids. V lost 7 bases and J lost 5; bases outside the gene matches: 8. The germline gives CDR1 DFQATT, CDR2 SNEGSKA (reference sequence). CDR3 amino acids: CSGGLSENNEQFF. The CDR3 coding sequence is TGCAGTGGGGGACTAAGTGAAAACAATGAGCAGTTCTTC.

V usage is TRBV5-1 and J usage is TRBJ1-1; maybe TRBD1 (5 bases). The CDR3 has 19 residues. Between the trimmed V and J ends, which lost 2 bases and 1 base, there was a span of 24 bases. Germline V gene data show CDR1 as SGHRS and CDR2 as YFSETQ. CDR3 bases: TGCGCCAGCAGCTTAATCACCAATCAACCGGGACGGAAGAACACTGAAGCTTTCTTT. This sequence encodes CASSLITNQPGRKNTEAFF. The variable domain in full, with the rest retrieved from reference TRBV5-1 and TRBJ1-1, is KAGVTQTPRYLIKTRGQQVTLSCSPISGHRSVSWYQQTPGQGLQFLFEYFSETQRNKGNFPGRFSGRQFSNSRSEMNVSTLELGDSALYLCASSLITNQPGRKNTEAFFGQGTRLTVV.

The chain combines TRBV20-1 with TRBJ1-6; 7 bases match TRBD1. The CDR3 runs 15 residues. CDR1 is DFQATT and CDR2 is SNEGSKA in the germline V gene (reference sequence). V shed 5 bases, J shed 8 bases, and the junction held 12 bases outside the gene matches. The CDR3 sequence is CSAPPKQGGYSPLHF. The CDR3 DNA follows: TGCAGTGCTCCTCCTAAGCAGGGGGGTTATTCACCCCTCCACTTT.

In this sample, this clonotype turned up many times. This chain connects TRBV6-6 to TRBJ2-2; D is unresolved. Between the trimmed V and J ends, which lost 6 bases and 2 bases, there was a span of 16 bases. Germline V CDR1 and CDR2: MNHNY, SVGAGI (reference sequence). The CDR3 loop spans 16 amino acids. The CDR3 DNA reads TGTGCCAGCAGCGACGAGTCCCTGGGCAACACCGGGGAGCTGTTTTTT. Its protein is CASSDESLGNTGELFF.

This chain links TRBV27 with TRBJ1-2; possible D gene TRBD1, 5 bases. V gave up 4 bases and J gave up 0 bases, with 12 bases separating them. The germline gives CDR1 MNHEY, CDR2 SMNVEV (reference sequence). The CDR3 is made up of 15 amino acids. The CDR3 DNA is TGTGCCAGCAGTTGGGGGGACGGATCTAACTATGGCTACACCTTC. Protein sequence: CASSWGDGSNYGYTF.

This clonotype came up many times. The chain carries TRBV6-1 and TRBJ1-3, with D unclear. This CDR3 contains 14 residues. The germline V gene encodes CDR1 MNHNS and CDR2 SASEGT. Trimming cost V 7 bases and J 0 bases, with 10 bases left between them. In DNA form, the CDR3 reads TGTGCCAGCACGTTGCTTAACTCTGGAAACACCATATATTTT. Translated: CASTLLNSGNTIYF.

This clonotype was counted ten times or more. The CDR3 protein is CASRPWTATDTQYF. CDR3 bases: TGTGCCAGCAGACCTTGGACGGCTACAGATACGCAGTATTTT. The genes are TRBV6-2 or TRBV6-3 and TRBJ2-3; D is ambiguous. Germline CDR1 is MNHEY and CDR2 is SVGEGT. V was shortened by 6 bases and J by 3 bases, with 13 bases between the two germline ends. CDR3 length equals 14 residues.